The present entry profiles one TCR beta chain with its context. Original methodology: Using reference gene primer amplification, nucleated cell counts were estimated. Profiled with immunoSEQ multiplex PCR; TCRdb holds only in-frame clones, not every one. V and J calls and clone size come straight from that table; D and trimming were deduced from the DNA. The repertoire has 150,000 to 200,000 clones, 90% of them found once; the top ten carry about 18%. These data come from a study of blood T cell repertoires in COVID-19. Study background: The United States, Italy and Spain supplied acute and convalescent COVID-19 samples. T cells, B-cell-depleted T cells, or PBMCs provided the cDNA or gDNA that served as material.

The germline V gene has CDR1 ENHRY and CDR2 SYGVKD. V dropped 2 bases and J dropped 6; count of bases not matched to a gene: 3. This CDR3 has 14 amino acids. The sample comprised peripheral blood. The receptor comes from a man aged 60 to 75 with active or convalescent COVID-19. The chain is built from TRBV10-3 and TRBJ1-5, with 8 positions matching TRBD1. CDR3 coding DNA: TGTGCCATCAGTGAGGGACAGGGTGCTCAGCCCCAGCATTTT. It yields the protein CAISEGQGAQPQHF.